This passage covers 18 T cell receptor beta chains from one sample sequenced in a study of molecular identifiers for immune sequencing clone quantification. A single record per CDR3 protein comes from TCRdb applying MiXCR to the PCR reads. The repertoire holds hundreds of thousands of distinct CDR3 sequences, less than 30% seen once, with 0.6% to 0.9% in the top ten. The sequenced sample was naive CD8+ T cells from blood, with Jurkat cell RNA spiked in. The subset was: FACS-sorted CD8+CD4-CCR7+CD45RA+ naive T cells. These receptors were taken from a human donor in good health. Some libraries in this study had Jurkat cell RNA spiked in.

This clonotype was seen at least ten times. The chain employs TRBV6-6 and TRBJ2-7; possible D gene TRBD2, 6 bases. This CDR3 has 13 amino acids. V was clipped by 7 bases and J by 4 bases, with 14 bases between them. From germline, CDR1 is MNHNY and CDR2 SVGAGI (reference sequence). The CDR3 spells CASKEDSGYEQYF. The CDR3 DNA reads TGTGCCAGCAAGGAGGATAGCGGTTACGAGCAGTACTTC.

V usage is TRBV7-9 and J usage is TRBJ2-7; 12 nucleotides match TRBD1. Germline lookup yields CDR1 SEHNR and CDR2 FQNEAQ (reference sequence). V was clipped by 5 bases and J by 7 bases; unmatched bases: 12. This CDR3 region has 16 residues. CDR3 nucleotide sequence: TGTGCCAGCAGCACACAACCCGGGACAGGGGGCAGGGAGCAGTACTTC. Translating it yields CASSTQPGTGGREQYF.

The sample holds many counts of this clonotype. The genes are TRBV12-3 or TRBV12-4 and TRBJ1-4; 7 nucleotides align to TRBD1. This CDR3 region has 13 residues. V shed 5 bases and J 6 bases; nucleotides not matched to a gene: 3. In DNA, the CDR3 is TGTGCCAGCAGTACCCAGGGGGATGAAAAACTGTTTTTT. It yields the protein CASSTQGDEKLFF.

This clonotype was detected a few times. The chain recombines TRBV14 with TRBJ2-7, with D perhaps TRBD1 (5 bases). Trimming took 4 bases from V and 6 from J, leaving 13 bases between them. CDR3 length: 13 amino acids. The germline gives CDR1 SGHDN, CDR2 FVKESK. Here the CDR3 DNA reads TGTGCCAGCAGCCCAGGGTTGACAGCCGAGCAGTACTTC. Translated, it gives CASSPGLTAEQYF.

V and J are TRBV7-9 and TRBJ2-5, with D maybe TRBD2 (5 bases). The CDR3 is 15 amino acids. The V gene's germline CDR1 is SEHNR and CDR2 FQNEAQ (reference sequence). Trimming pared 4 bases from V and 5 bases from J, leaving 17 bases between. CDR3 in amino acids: CASSWMLAGGETQYF. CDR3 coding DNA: TGTGCCAGCAGCTGGATGCTAGCTGGTGGGGAGACCCAGTACTTC.

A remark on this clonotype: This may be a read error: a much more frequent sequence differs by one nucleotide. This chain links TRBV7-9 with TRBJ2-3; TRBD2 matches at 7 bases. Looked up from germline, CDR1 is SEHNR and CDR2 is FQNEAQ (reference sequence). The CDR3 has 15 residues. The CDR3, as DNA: TGTACCAGCAGCCCCCTCGGGGGGAGCACAGATACGCAGTATTTT. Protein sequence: CTSSPLGGSTDTQYF.

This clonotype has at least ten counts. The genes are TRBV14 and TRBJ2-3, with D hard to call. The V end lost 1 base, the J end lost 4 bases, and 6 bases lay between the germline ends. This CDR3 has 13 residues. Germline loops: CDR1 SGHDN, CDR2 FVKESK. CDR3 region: CASSQVVADTQYF. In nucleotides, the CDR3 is TGTGCCAGCAGCCAAGTTGTGGCAGATACGCAGTATTTT.

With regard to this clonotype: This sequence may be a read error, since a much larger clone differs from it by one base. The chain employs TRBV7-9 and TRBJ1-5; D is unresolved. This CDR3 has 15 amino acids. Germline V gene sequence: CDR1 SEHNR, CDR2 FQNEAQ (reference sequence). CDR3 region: CASSPSGPQYQPQRF. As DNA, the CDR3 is TGTGCCAGCAGCCCCTCCGGCCCACAATATCAGCCCCAGCGTTTT.

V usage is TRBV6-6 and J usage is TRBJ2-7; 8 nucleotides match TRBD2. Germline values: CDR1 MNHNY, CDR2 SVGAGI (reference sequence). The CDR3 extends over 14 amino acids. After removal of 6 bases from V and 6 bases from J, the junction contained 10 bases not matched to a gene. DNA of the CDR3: TGTGCCAGCAGGGATAGAGCGGGAGAACTCGAGCAGTACTTC. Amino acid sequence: CASRDRAGELEQYF.

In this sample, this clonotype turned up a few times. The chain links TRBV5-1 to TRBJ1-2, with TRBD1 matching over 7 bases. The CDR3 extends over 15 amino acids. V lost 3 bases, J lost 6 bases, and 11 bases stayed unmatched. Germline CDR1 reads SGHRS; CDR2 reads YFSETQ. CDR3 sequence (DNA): TGCGCCAGCAGCTCGTTGGTAGACAGGGAGGATGGCTACACCTTC. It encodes CASSSLVDREDGYTF. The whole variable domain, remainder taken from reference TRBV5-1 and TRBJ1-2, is KAGVTQTPRYLIKTRGQQVTLSCSPISGHRSVSWYQQTPGQGLQFLFEYFSETQRNKGNFPGRFSGRQFSNSRSEMNVSTLELGDSALYLCASSSLVDREDGYTFGSGTRLTVV.

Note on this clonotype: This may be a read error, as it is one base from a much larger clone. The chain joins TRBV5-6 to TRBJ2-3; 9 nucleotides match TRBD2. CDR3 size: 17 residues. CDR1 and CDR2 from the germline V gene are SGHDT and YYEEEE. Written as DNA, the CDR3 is TGTGCCGGCAGCTTGGGGCTTCGCGGGGGGGCCGCAGATACGCAGTATTTT. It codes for CAGSLGLRGGAADTQYF.

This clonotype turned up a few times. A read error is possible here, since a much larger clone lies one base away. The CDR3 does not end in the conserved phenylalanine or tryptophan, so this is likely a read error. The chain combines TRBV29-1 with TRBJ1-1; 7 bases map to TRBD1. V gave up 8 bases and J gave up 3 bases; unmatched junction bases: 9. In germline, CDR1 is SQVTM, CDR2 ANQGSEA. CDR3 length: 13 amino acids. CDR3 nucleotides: TGCAGCACCCTCCAGGGGGGAGACACTGAAGCTTTCCTT. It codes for CSTLQGGDTEAFL.

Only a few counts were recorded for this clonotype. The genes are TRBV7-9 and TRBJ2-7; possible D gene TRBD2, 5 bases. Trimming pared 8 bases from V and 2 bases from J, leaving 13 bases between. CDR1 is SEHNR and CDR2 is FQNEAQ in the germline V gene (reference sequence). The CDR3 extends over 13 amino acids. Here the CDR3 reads CASDEGRTYEQYF. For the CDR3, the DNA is TGTGCCAGCGATGAGGGCAGAACCTACGAGCAGTACTTC.

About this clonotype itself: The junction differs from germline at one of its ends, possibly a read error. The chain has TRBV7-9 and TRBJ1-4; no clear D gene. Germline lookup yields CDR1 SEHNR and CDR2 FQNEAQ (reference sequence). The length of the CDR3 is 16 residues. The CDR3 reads CASSPRRRRDNEKLFF. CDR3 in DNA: TGTGCCAGCAGCCCCCGCAGGAGAAGGGATAATGAGAAACTGTTTTTT. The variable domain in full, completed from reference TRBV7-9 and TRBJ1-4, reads DTGVSQNPRHKITKRGQNVTFRCDPISEHNRLYWYRQTLGQGPEFLTYFQNEAQLEKSRLLSDRFSAERPKGSFSTLEIQRTEQGDSAMYLCASSPRRRRDNEKLFFGSGTQLSVL.

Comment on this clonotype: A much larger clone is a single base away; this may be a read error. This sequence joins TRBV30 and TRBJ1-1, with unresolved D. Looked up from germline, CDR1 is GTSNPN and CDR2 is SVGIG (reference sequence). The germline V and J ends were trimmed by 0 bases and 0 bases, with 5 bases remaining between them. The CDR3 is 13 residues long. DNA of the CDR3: TGTGCCTGGAGTGTACTGGTGAACACTGAAGCTTTCTTT. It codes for CAWSVLVNTEAFF.

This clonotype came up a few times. The CDR3 here is CASSVSGGAAYEQYF. For the CDR3, the DNA is TGTGCCAGCAGCGTATCTGGGGGAGCGGCCTACGAGCAGTACTTC. The chain joins TRBV9 to TRBJ2-7, with D possibly being TRBD1 or TRBD2 (5 bases each). V was cut by 1 base and J by 2 bases, with 13 bases left in between. The CDR3 contains 15 residues. Germline V gives CDR1 SGDLS, CDR2 YYNGEE.

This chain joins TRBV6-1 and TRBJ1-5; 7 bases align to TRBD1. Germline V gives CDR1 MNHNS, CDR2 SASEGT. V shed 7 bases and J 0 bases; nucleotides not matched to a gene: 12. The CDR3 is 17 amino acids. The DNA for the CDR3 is TGTGCCAGCAATACGGACAGGTCTTTTTATAGCAATCAGCCCCAGCATTTT. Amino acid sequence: CASNTDRSFYSNQPQHF.

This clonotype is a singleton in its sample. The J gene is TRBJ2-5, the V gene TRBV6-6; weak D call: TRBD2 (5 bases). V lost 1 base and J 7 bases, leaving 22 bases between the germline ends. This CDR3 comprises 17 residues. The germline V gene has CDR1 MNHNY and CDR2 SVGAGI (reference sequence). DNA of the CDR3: TGTGCCAGCAGTTACTACCCGGGGAGCGAGACGACGCGGACCCAGTACTTC. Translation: CASSYYPGSETTRTQYF.